Presented here are 17 T cell receptor beta chains from one specimen sequenced in a study of response to subunit inactivated influenza vaccine (dated by TCRdb to 2016 to 2019). The library was generated by RT-PCR. This sample was sequenced with an Illumina HiSeq 2500. In-frame beta chains were kept once TCRdb had trimmed the public reads at Q25 with fastp and called clones with MiXCR. When rows share a CDR3 protein, they turn into one entry using the most common DNA and genes. For this sample there are about 570,000 distinct CDR3 sequences; about 11% appear just once. The top ten clonotypes cover roughly 10% of the sample. Sequenced here: PBMCs from blood, sampled on the day of vaccination. These receptors all come from a man aged 50-60 years who received an inactivated influenza vaccine. Donor details come from another sample of the same person, matched by shared clones.

This clonotype occurred a few times. V and J are TRBV5-6 and TRBJ1-1; D unclear. V was trimmed by 2 bases and J by 4 bases, leaving 3 bases between them. Germline-derived CDR1 and CDR2 are SGHDT and YYEEEE. The CDR3 length is 11 residues. The CDR3 nucleotides read TGTGCCAGCAGCTTTGCCACTGAAGCTTTCTTT. It specifies CASSFATEAFF.

The table lists this clonotype with a few counts. The rearrangement uses TRBV12-3 or TRBV12-4 and TRBJ2-2; D remains ambiguous. CDR3 size: 13 residues. V was shortened by 3 bases and J by 5 bases, with 7 bases between the two germline ends. As DNA, the CDR3 is TGTGCCAGCAGTTTGTTCCGGACCGGGGAGCTGTTTTTT. Its protein product is CASSLFRTGELFF.

The V call is TRBV4-3, the J call TRBJ1-2; 7 positions agree with TRBD1. Germline CDR1 is LGHNA and CDR2 is YSLEER. CDR3 length: 16 amino acids. V gave up 2 bases and J gave up 4 bases; unmatched junction bases: 10. The CDR3 DNA reads TGCGCCAGCAGCCAAAAAGGGGTGGACAGGATCTATGGCTACACCTTC. Protein: CASSQKGVDRIYGYTF.

The CDR3 sequence: CATSIPGLAGSTGELFF. CDR3 DNA sequence: TGTGCCACCAGCATTCCGGGACTAGCGGGGTCCACCGGGGAGCTGTTTTTT. This chain connects TRBV15 to TRBJ2-2; 13 bases are a match to TRBD2. The CDR3 spans 17 residues. CDR1 and CDR2 from the germline V gene are LNHNV and YYDKDF (reference sequence). V was clipped by 4 bases and J by 4 bases; unmatched bases: 6. Full variable domain (remainder filled in from reference TRBV15 and TRBJ2-2): DAMVIQNPRYQVTQFGKPVTLSCSQTLNHNVMYWYQQKSSQAPKLLFHYYDKDFNNEADTPDNFQSRRPNTSFCFLDIRSPGLGDTAMYLCATSIPGLAGSTGELFFGEGSRLTVL.

The gene calls are TRBV12-3 or TRBV12-4 and TRBJ2-6, with 9 bases aligning to TRBD1. The CDR3 sequence is 18 residues long. Trimming at V came to 6 bases and at J to 1 base, leaving 10 bases not matched to a gene. The CDR3 DNA follows: TGTGCCAGCAGACCCGGGACAGGGACCAAATCTGGGGCCAACGTCCTGACTTTC. It translates to CASRPGTGTKSGANVLTF.

This clonotype was recorded many times. V gene TRBV5-6 combines with J gene TRBJ2-1, with a possible D match to TRBD2 (6 bases). Deletions cut 1 base from V and 4 bases from J, with 15 bases between. The V gene's germline CDR1 is SGHDT and CDR2 YYEEEE. The CDR3 runs 16 residues. The CDR3 is CASSLYGGGVYNEQFF. The CDR3, as DNA: TGTGCCAGCAGCTTGTACGGCGGAGGGGTATACAATGAGCAGTTCTTC.

The table lists this clonotype with a few counts. J is TRBJ2-7 and V is TRBV11-1, with a possible D match to TRBD1 (6 bases). This CDR3 comprises 13 residues. V lost 4 bases and J 4 bases, leaving 11 bases between the germline ends. Germline CDR1 is SGHAT and CDR2 is FQDESV (reference sequence). This chain's CDR3 is CASSSRQVYEQYF. For the CDR3, the DNA is TGTGCCAGCAGCTCACGACAGGTTTACGAGCAGTACTTC.

V and J are TRBV29-1 and TRBJ2-5; 10 bases are shared with TRBD2. V was pared by 7 bases and J by 7 bases, with 9 bases of the junction left unmatched. In germline, CDR1 is SQVTM, CDR2 ANQGSEA. The CDR3 contains 13 residues. This CDR3 is CSGDPASGGTQYF. The CDR3 DNA reads TGCAGCGGTGATCCGGCTAGCGGGGGGACCCAGTACTTC.

This clonotype was detected only a few times. This chain links TRBV5-4 with TRBJ2-5; 12 bases line up with TRBD2. This CDR3 is 17 amino acids long. Germline trimming cut 4 bases from V and 4 bases from J; bases unmatched to any gene: 11. Germline V gives CDR1 SGHNT, CDR2 YYREEE (reference sequence). CDR3 in amino acids: CASSPETSGSIGETQYF. In DNA form, the CDR3 reads TGTGCCAGCAGCCCAGAGACTAGCGGGAGTATTGGAGAGACCCAGTACTTC.

The chain joins TRBV6-2 or TRBV6-3 to TRBJ2-5; 13 bases map to TRBD2. The V segment lost 2 bases and the J segment 5 bases; nucleotides outside the gene matches: 8. CDR1 MNHEY and CDR2 SVGEGT come from the germline V gene. The CDR3 extends over 17 amino acids. The DNA for the CDR3 is TGTGCCAGCAGTTACGTACCGGGACTAGCGGGGTGGGAGACCCAGTACTTC. This codes for CASSYVPGLAGWETQYF.

The gene calls are TRBV18 and TRBJ2-2, with unresolved D. The V end was cut by 1 base, the J end by 6 bases, with 15 bases between. CDR1 and CDR2 (germline): KGHSH, LQKENI. CDR3 length: 16 amino acids. DNA of the CDR3: TGTGCCAGCTCACCACTAACCGCGGTACGGCCCGGGGAGCTGTTTTTT. Amino acids: CASSPLTAVRPGELFF.

This sequence joins TRBV6-5 and TRBJ2-5, with 9 nucleotides matching TRBD2. Germline V gene data show CDR1 as MNHEY and CDR2 as SVGAGI. The V and J ends lost 1 base and 5 bases, in that order; junction bases with no gene match: 5. The CDR3 spans 15 residues. The CDR3 loop is CASSYFLAGTETQYF. Written as DNA, the CDR3 is TGTGCCAGCAGTTACTTCCTAGCGGGAACTGAGACCCAGTACTTC.

This clonotype was counted ten times or more. The chain carries TRBV27 and TRBJ1-4; D unclear. The CDR3 runs 13 residues. Trimming left V 8 bases short and J 8 bases short, with 15 bases between. Germline V gene data show CDR1 as MNHEY and CDR2 as SMNVEV (reference sequence). CDR3 sequence (DNA): TGTGCCAGCGCCCTTCATGAGAGGGAAAAACTGTTTTTT. Amino acids: CASALHEREKLFF.

In this sample, this clonotype turned up a few times. The chain recombines TRBV25-1 with TRBJ2-7; TRBD2 is a possible D gene (5 bases). V lost 8 bases and J lost 6, with 14 bases in between. Germline V gene data show CDR1 as MGHDK and CDR2 as SYGVNS. The CDR3 has 12 amino acids. The CDR3 protein is CASHFEGIEQYF. The CDR3 bases are TGTGCCAGCCACTTCGAGGGTATCGAGCAGTACTTC.

The rearrangement links TRBV10-3 to TRBJ1-2; 9 positions agree with TRBD1. Unmatched junction bases numbered 9, after V lost 7 bases and J lost 6 bases. Germline V gene sequence: CDR1 ENHRY, CDR2 SYGVKD. CDR3 size: 14 residues. CDR3 loop: CAITQGQGVNGYTF. The CDR3 coding sequence is TGTGCCATCACCCAGGGACAGGGTGTGAATGGCTACACCTTC.

The J gene is TRBJ1-1, the V gene TRBV30; D ambiguous. Germline CDR1 is GTSNPN and CDR2 is SVGIG (reference sequence). V was clipped by 3 bases and J by 7 bases, with 9 bases between them. The CDR3 sequence is 11 residues long. CDR3 in DNA: TGTGCCTGGAGAGCAGACTTTGAAGCTTTCTTT. It yields the protein CAWRADFEAFF.

V is TRBV12-3 or TRBV12-4 and J is TRBJ2-1, with a possible D match to TRBD1 (5 bases). V lost 4 bases and J 9 bases, leaving 19 bases between the germline ends. The CDR3 totals 15 residues. The CDR3 sequence: CASSYGHATGSEQFF. CDR3 nucleotide sequence: TGTGCCAGCAGTTACGGACATGCCACGGGCAGTGAGCAGTTCTTC.